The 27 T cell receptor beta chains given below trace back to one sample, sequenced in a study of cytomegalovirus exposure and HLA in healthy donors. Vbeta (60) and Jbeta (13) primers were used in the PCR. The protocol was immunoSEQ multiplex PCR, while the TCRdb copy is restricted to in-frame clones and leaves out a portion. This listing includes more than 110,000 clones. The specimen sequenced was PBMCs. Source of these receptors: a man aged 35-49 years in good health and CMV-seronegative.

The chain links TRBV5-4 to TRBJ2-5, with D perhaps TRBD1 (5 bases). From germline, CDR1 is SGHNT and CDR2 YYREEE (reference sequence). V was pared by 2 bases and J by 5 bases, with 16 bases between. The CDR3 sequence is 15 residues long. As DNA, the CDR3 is TGTGCCAGCAGCTTCCCAGCTTCAGGGTTTGAGACCCAGTACTTC. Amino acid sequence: CASSFPASGFETQYF. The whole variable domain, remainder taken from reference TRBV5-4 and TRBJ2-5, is ETGVTQSPTHLIKTRGQQVTLRCSSQSGHNTVSWYQQALGQGPQFIFQYYREEENGRGNFPPRFSGLQFPNYSSELNVNALELDDSALYLCASSFPASGFETQYFGPGTRLLVL.

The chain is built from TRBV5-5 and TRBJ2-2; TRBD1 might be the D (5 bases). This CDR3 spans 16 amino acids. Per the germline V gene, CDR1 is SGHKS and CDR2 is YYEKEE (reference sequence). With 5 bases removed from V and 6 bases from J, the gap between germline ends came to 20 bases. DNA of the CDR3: TGTGCCAGCAGAGAGGAACCGCCAGGGATATCCGGGGAGCTGTTTTTT. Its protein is CASREEPPGISGELFF.

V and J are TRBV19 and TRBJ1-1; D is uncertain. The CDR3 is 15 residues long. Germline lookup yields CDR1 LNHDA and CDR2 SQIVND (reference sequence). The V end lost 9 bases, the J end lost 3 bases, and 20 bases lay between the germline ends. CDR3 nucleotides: TGTGCCAGCAGACCCTGGGAGGGCGGGGACACTGAAGCTTTCTTT. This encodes CASRPWEGGDTEAFF.

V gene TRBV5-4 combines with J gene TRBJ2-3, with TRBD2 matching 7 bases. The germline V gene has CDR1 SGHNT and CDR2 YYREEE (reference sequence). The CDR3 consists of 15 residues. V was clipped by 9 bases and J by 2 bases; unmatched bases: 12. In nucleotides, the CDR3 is TGTGCCACCTCCCCGGCGGGGGTCTACACAGATACGCAGTATTTT. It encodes CATSPAGVYTDTQYF.

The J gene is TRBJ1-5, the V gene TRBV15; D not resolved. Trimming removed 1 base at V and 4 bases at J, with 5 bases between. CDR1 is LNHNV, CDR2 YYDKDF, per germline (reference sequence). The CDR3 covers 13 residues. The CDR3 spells CATSRASNQPQHF. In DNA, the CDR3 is TGTGCCACCAGCAGAGCATCAAATCAGCCCCAGCATTTT.

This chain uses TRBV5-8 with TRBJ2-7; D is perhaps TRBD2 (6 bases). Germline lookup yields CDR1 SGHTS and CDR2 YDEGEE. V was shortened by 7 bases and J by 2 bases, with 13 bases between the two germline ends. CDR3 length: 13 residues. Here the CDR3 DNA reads TGTGCCAGCGGGTGGGGGACTCCCTACGAGCAGTACTTC. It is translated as CASGWGTPYEQYF.

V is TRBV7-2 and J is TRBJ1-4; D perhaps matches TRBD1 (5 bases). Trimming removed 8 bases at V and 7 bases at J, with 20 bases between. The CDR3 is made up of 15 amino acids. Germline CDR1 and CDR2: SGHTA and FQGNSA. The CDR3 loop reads CASSSGGLAIEKLFF. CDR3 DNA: TGTGCCAGCTCCTCGGGGGGACTCGCAATTGAAAAACTGTTTTTT. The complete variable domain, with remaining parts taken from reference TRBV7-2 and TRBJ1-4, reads GAGVSQSPSNKVTEKGKDVELRCDPISGHTALYWYRQSLGQGLEFLIYFQGNSAPDKSGLPSDRFSAERTGGSVSTLTIQRTQQEDSAVYLCASSSGGLAIEKLFFGSGTQLSVL.

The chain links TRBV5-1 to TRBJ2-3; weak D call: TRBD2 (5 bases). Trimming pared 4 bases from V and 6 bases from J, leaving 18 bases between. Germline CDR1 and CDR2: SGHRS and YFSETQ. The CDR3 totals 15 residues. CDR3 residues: CASSRTHPITDTQYF. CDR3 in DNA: TGCGCCAGCAGCCGGACTCACCCCATTACGGATACGCAGTATTTT.

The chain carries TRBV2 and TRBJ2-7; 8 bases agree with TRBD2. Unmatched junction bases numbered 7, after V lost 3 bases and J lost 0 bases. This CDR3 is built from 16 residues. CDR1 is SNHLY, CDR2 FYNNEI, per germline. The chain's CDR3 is CASSDDQRGTSYEQYF. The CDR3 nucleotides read TGTGCCAGCAGTGATGACCAGCGGGGGACCTCCTACGAGCAGTACTTC.

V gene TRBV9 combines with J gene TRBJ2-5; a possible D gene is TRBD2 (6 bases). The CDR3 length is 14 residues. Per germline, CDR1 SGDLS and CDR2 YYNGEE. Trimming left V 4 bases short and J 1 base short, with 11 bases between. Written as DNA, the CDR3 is TGTGCCAGCAGCCTCGGAGCGGGCCAAGAGACCCAGTACTTC. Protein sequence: CASSLGAGQETQYF.

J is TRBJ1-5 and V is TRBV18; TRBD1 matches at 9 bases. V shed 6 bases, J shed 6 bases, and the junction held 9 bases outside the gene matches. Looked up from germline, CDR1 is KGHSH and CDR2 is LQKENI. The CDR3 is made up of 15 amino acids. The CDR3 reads CASSSGTGNIQPQHF. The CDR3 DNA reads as TGTGCCAGCTCCTCTGGGACAGGGAATATTCAGCCCCAGCATTTT.

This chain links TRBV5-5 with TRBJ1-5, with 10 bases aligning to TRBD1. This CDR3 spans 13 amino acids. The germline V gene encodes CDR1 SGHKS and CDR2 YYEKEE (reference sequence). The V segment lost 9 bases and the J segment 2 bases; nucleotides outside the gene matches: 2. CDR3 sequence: CATGTGGNQPQHF. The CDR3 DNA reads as TGTGCCACTGGGACAGGGGGCAATCAGCCCCAGCATTTT.

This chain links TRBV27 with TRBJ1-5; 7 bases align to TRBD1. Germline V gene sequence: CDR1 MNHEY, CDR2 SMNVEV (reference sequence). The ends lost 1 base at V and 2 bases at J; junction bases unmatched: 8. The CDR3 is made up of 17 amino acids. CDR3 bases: TGTGCCAGCAGTTTATTCAGGGGGAGTGGCGGCAATCAGCCCCAGCATTTT. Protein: CASSLFRGSGGNQPQHF.

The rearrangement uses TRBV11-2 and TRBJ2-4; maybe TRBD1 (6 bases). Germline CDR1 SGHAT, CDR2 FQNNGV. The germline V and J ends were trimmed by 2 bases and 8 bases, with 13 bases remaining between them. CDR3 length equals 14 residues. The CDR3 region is CASSLTQGKDIQYF. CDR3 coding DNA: TGTGCCAGCAGCTTAACCCAGGGGAAGGACATTCAGTACTTC. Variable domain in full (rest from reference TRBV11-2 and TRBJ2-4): EAGVAQSPRYKIIEKRQSVAFWCNPISGHATLYWYQQILGQGPKLLIQFQNNGVVDDSQLPKDRFSAERLKGVDSTLKIQPAKLEDSAVYLCASSLTQGKDIQYFGAGTRLSVL.

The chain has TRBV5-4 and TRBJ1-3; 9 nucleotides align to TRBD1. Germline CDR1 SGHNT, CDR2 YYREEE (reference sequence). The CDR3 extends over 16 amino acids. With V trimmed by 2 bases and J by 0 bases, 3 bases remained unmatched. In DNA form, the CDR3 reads TGTGCCAGCAGCTTTGGACAGGGGAACTCTGGAAACACCATATATTTT. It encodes CASSFGQGNSGNTIYF.

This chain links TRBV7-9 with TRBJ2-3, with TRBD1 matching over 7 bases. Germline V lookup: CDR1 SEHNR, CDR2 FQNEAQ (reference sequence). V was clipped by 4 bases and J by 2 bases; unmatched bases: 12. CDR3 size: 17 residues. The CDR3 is CASSSKGGRAFTDTQYF. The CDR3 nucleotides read TGTGCCAGCAGCTCTAAAGGGGGCAGGGCTTTCACAGATACGCAGTATTTT. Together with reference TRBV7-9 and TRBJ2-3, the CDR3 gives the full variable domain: DTGVSQNPRHKITKRGQNVTFRCDPISEHNRLYWYRQTLGQGPEFLTYFQNEAQLEKSRLLSDRFSAERPKGSFSTLEIQRTEQGDSAMYLCASSSKGGRAFTDTQYFGPGTRLTVL.

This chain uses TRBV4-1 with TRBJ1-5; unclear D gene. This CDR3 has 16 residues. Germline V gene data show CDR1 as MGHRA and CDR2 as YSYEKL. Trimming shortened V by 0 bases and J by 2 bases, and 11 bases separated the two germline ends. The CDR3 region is CASSQEGSRGNQPQHF. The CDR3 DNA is TGCGCCAGCAGCCAAGAGGGATCGAGGGGCAATCAGCCCCAGCATTTT.

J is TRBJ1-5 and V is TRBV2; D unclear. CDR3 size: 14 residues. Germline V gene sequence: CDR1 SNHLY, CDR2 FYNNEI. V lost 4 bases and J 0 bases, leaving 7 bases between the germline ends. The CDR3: CASSAGRSNQPQHF. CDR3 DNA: TGTGCCAGCAGTGCAGGTCGTAGCAATCAGCCCCAGCATTTT. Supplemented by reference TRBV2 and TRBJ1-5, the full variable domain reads EPEVTQTPSHQVTQMGQEVILRCVPISNHLYFYWYRQILGQKVEFLVSFYNNEISEKSEIFDDQFSVERPDGSNFTLKIRSTKLEDSAMYFCASSAGRSNQPQHFGDGTRLSIL.

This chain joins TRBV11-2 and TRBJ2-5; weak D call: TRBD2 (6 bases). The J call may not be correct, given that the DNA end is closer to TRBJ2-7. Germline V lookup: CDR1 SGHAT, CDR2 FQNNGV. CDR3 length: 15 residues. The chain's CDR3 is CASSLTRGSPYEQYF. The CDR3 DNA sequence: TGTGCCAGCAGCTTAACCCGGGGGTCCCCCTACGAGCAGTACTTC.

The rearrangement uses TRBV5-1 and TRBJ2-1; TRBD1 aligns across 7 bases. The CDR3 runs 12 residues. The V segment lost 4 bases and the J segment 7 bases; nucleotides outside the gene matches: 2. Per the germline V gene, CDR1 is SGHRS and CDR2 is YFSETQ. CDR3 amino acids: CASSVQGNEQFF. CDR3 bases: TGCGCCAGCAGCGTACAGGGGAATGAGCAGTTCTTC.

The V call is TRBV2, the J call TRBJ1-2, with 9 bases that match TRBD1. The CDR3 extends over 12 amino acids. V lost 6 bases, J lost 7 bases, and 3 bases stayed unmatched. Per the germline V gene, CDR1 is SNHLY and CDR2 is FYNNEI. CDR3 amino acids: CASRTGGTGYTF. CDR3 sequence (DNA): TGTGCCAGCAGAACAGGGGGCACTGGCTACACCTTC.

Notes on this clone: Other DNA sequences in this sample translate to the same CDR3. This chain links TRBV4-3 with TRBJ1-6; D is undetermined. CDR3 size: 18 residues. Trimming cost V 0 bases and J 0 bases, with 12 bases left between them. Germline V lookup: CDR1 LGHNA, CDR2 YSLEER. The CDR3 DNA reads TGCGCCAGCAGCCAAGAGGGTGTGGGGAGCTCCTATAATTCACCCCTCCACTTT. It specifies CASSQEGVGSSYNSPLHF.

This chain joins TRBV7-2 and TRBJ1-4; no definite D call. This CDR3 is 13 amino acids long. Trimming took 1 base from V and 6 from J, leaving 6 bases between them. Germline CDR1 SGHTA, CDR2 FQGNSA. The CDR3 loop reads CASSLGRDEKLFF. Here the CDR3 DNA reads TGTGCCAGCAGCTTAGGGAGAGATGAAAAACTGTTTTTT.

CDR3 region: CASSTRTGDQETQYF. CDR3 DNA sequence: TGTGCCAGTAGTACTAGGACAGGGGACCAAGAGACCCAGTACTTC. The chain has TRBV19 and TRBJ2-5; 9 positions match TRBD1. The trim removed 4 bases at V and 0 bases at J, leaving 3 bases unmatched. This CDR3 comprises 15 residues. Germline assignment: CDR1 LNHDA and CDR2 SQIVND (reference sequence). Drawing the rest from reference TRBV19 and TRBJ2-5, the complete variable domain is DGGITQSPKYLFRKEGQNVTLSCEQNLNHDAMYWYRQDPGQGLRLIYYSQIVNDFQKGDIAEGYSVSREKKESFPLTVTSAQKNPTAFYLCASSTRTGDQETQYFGPGTRLLVL.

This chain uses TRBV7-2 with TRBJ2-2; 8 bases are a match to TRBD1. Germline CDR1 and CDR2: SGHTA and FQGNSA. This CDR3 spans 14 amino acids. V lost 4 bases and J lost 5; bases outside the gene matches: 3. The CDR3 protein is CASSSDRGTGELFF. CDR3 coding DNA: TGTGCCAGCAGCTCAGACAGGGGTACCGGGGAGCTGTTTTTT.

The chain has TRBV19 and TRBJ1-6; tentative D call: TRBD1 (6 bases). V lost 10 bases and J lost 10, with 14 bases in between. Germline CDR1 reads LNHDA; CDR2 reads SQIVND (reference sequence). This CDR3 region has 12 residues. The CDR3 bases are TGTGCCACGACATCAGGGGTATCACCCCTCCACTTT. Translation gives CATTSGVSPLHF.

The CDR3 nucleotides read TGTGCCACCCACAGGGAAAGGAGCTCCTACGAGCAGTACTTC. Translated, it gives CATHRERSSYEQYF. The rearrangement uses TRBV2 and TRBJ2-7, with a weak D call TRBD1 (6 bases). The germline V gene encodes CDR1 SNHLY and CDR2 FYNNEI. This CDR3 has 14 residues. Trimming took off 10 bases at V and 0 bases at J, with 16 bases between the two ends.